These 28 T cell receptor beta chains were sequenced from one sample in a study of T cells after yellow fever vaccination. TCRdb independently ran MiXCR on the 5' RACE reads; one entry per CDR3 protein. The repertoire has around 600,000 distinct CDR3 sequences, 9% to 15% of them found once; the top ten carry under 15%. Here the sequenced sample was PBMCs, taken on the day of the yellow fever booster vaccination. All receptors come from a man aged 25-40 years who received the YFV17D yellow fever vaccine.

This sequence joins TRBV6-5 and TRBJ2-6; D is uncertain. V was pared by 1 base and J by 0 bases, with 7 bases between. This CDR3 is 16 amino acids long. Germline loops: CDR1 MNHEY, CDR2 SVGAGI. The CDR3 is CASSYYTTSGANVLTF. DNA for the CDR3: TGTGCCAGCAGTTACTACACGACCTCTGGGGCCAACGTCCTGACTTTC.

This clonotype was seen a handful of times. The chain joins TRBV7-2 to TRBJ2-2; TRBD1 matches 7 bases. The CDR3 runs 15 residues. Germline V lookup: CDR1 SGHTA, CDR2 FQGNSA. Losses at the gene ends were 5 bases for V and 7 bases for J; bases not matched to a gene: 10. The CDR3 region has the DNA TGTGCCAGCAGCACCGGACAGGATTTCGTCGGGGAGCTGTTTTTT. It is translated as CASSTGQDFVGELFF.

This clonotype has just a few counts. This rearrangement joins TRBV7-2 to TRBJ2-4; D is unresolved. Germline V CDR1 and CDR2: SGHTA, FQGNSA. The V end was cut by 5 bases, the J end by 1 base, with 15 bases between. The CDR3 is 16 residues long. CDR3 in DNA: TGTGCCAGCAGCCCGCACGGGCTTTCCGCCAAAAACATTCAGTACTTC. The encoded protein is CASSPHGLSAKNIQYF.

This clonotype has more than one count but fewer than ten. The chain carries TRBV9 and TRBJ1-4, with TRBD1 as a possible D gene (6 bases). Germline CDR1 is SGDLS and CDR2 is YYNGEE. V was pared by 1 base and J by 2 bases, with 9 bases between. CDR3 length: 15 residues. The CDR3 region has the DNA TGTGCCAGCAGCGTATCGGGGGCGACTAATGAAAAACTGTTTTTT. It yields the protein CASSVSGATNEKLFF. Using reference TRBV9 and TRBJ1-4 for the parts outside the CDR3, the full variable domain is DSGVTQTPKHLITATGQRVTLRCSPRSGDLSVYWYQQSLDQGLQFLIQYYNGEERAKGNILERFSAQQFPDLHSELNLSSLELGDSALYFCASSVSGATNEKLFFGSGTQLSVL.

V and J are TRBV5-1 and TRBJ2-7; D uncertain. The CDR3 consists of 14 residues. Germline CDR1 is SGHRS and CDR2 is YFSETQ. The ends were cut back, 3 bases at V and 0 bases at J, with 10 bases in the middle. The DNA for the CDR3 is TGCGCCAGCAGCTATGATACTAACTCCTACGAGCAGTACTTC. The encoded protein is CASSYDTNSYEQYF.

The rearrangement joins TRBV12-3 or TRBV12-4 to TRBJ1-1; 8 bases agree with TRBD1. This CDR3 has 13 residues. With V trimmed by 6 bases and J by 1 base, 1 base remained unmatched. The chain's CDR3 is CASRTGENTEAFF. The CDR3 region has the DNA TGTGCCAGCAGGACAGGGGAGAACACTGAAGCTTTCTTT.

At least ten counts were recorded for this clonotype. This chain connects TRBV19 to TRBJ2-7, with no clear D. Germline lookup yields CDR1 LNHDA and CDR2 SQIVND (reference sequence). Trimming cost V 5 bases and J 6 bases, with 14 bases left between them. The CDR3 spans 13 residues. DNA of the CDR3: TGTGCCAGTAGTCTTTCCGTGGTCGCCGAGCAGTACTTC. Its translation: CASSLSVVAEQYF. The full variable domain, its missing parts supplied by reference TRBV19 and TRBJ2-7, is DGGITQSPKYLFRKEGQNVTLSCEQNLNHDAMYWYRQDPGQGLRLIYYSQIVNDFQKGDIAEGYSVSREKKESFPLTVTSAQKNPTAFYLCASSLSVVAEQYFGPGTRLTVT.

The chain couples TRBV5-1 to TRBJ1-2; 12 nucleotides line up with TRBD1. J gave up 7 bases and V 5 bases, and 6 bases lay outside the gene matches. CDR1 and CDR2 (germline): SGHRS, YFSETQ. The CDR3 runs to 14 residues. CDR3 nucleotides: TGCGCCAGCAGACCGGGACAGGGGGCTGGTGGCTACACCTTC. Translated, it gives CASRPGQGAGGYTF.

In this sample, this clonotype turned up a few times. The chain couples TRBV6-5 to TRBJ1-5, with D maybe TRBD1 (5 bases). The V end lost 0 bases, the J end lost 7 bases, and 7 bases lay between the germline ends. CDR1 MNHEY and CDR2 SVGAGI come from the germline V gene. This CDR3 comprises 13 residues. Here the CDR3 DNA reads TGTGCCAGCAGTTACTCCTGGGGGCAGCCCCAGCATTTT. Protein product: CASSYSWGQPQHF.

This clonotype showed up just a few times. The gene calls are TRBV9 and TRBJ1-2, with TRBD1 as a possible D gene (6 bases). CDR3 length equals 14 residues. Trimming cost V 3 bases and J 7 bases, with 16 bases left between them. Per the germline V gene, CDR1 is SGDLS and CDR2 is YYNGEE. DNA of the CDR3: TGTGCCAGCAGCGCCCAGACAGGTTTGAGTGGCTACACCTTC. As protein: CASSAQTGLSGYTF.

This clonotype was picked up many times. The V gene is TRBV7-9, the J gene TRBJ2-1; D is possibly TRBD1 (6 bases). The germline V gene has CDR1 SEHNR and CDR2 FQNEAQ (reference sequence). The CDR3 totals 14 residues. Trimming stripped 8 bases from V and 0 bases from J, with 11 bases between. CDR3 nucleotides: TGTGCCAGCCGGGACACAAACTCCTACAATGAGCAGTTCTTC. Its translation: CASRDTNSYNEQFF.

The chain employs TRBV29-1 and TRBJ2-1; TRBD2 matches 10 bases. CDR1 is SQVTM, CDR2 ANQGSEA, per germline. The CDR3 extends over 13 amino acids. V was pared by 7 bases and J by 4 bases, with 4 bases of the junction left unmatched. The CDR3, as DNA: TGCAGCGCCGGGACTAGCGATTACAATGAGCAGTTCTTC. Translating gives CSAGTSDYNEQFF.

The V gene is TRBV29-1, the J gene TRBJ2-5; the D gene is possibly TRBD2 (5 bases). V was trimmed by 6 bases and J by 5 bases, leaving 13 bases between them. Germline CDR1 and CDR2: SQVTM and ANQGSEA. The CDR3 extends over 12 amino acids. The CDR3 spells CSVSTGWETQYF. CDR3 coding DNA: TGCAGCGTGTCTACGGGGTGGGAGACCCAGTACTTC.

This clonotype was seen a few times. The rearrangement joins TRBV27 to TRBJ2-1; 8 bases match TRBD2. The CDR3 extends over 16 amino acids. The germline CDR1 and CDR2 sequences are MNHEY and SMNVEV (reference sequence). V was clipped by 5 bases and J by 2 bases; unmatched bases: 8. The CDR3 sequence: CASSGSAGVPYNEQFF. Here the CDR3 DNA reads TGTGCCAGCAGTGGATCAGCGGGAGTTCCCTACAATGAGCAGTTCTTC.

This clonotype was counted between two and nine times. The chain employs TRBV29-1 and TRBJ2-7, with D unresolved. This CDR3 is built from 11 residues. Germline-derived CDR1 and CDR2 are SQVTM and ANQGSEA. The V and J ends lost 4 bases and 3 bases respectively, with 7 bases between them. CDR3 sequence: CSVVVDYEQYF. The CDR3, as DNA: TGCAGCGTTGTTGTGGACTACGAGCAGTACTTC.

The chain joins TRBV19 to TRBJ2-2; D unresolved. The CDR3 length is 17 residues. Germline CDR1 LNHDA, CDR2 SQIVND (reference sequence). V lost 4 bases and J lost 2, with 17 bases in between. In DNA form, the CDR3 reads TGTGCCAGTAGTAAGGACCCCAGCCCGATAAACACCGGGGAGCTGTTTTTT. It specifies CASSKDPSPINTGELFF.

This clonotype was found a few times. V gene TRBV24-1 combines with J gene TRBJ2-6; no reliable D call. The V and J ends lost 9 bases and 2 bases respectively, with 10 bases between them. The CDR3 sequence is 14 residues long. Germline loops: CDR1 KGHDR, CDR2 SFDVKD. The CDR3 sequence: CATAGGAGANVLTF. The CDR3 nucleotides are TGTGCCACCGCTGGCGGAGCTGGGGCCAACGTCCTGACTTTC.

For the CDR3, the DNA is TGTGCCAGCAGCCACAAACAGGGAATACAGGCCTACGAGCAGTACTTC. The encoded protein is CASSHKQGIQAYEQYF. This chain links TRBV5-4 with TRBJ2-7; perhaps TRBD1 as D (6 bases). The V gene's germline CDR1 is SGHNT and CDR2 YYREEE (reference sequence). Trimming removed 4 bases at V and 2 bases at J, with 19 bases between. The length of the CDR3 is 16 residues.

This clonotype was detected only a few times. This chain joins TRBV19 and TRBJ2-7; 8 nucleotides line up with TRBD1. V was pared by 6 bases and J by 2 bases, with 9 bases of the junction left unmatched. Germline lookup yields CDR1 LNHDA and CDR2 SQIVND (reference sequence). This CDR3 is built from 15 residues. CDR3 in amino acids: CASRSLEGQAYEQYF. The CDR3 DNA sequence: TGTGCCAGTAGAAGCCTTGAGGGACAGGCCTACGAGCAGTACTTC.

V usage is TRBV5-6 and J usage is TRBJ2-2; D is undetermined. This CDR3 is 16 amino acids long. Trimming left V 4 bases short and J 0 bases short, with 13 bases between. The germline CDR1 and CDR2 sequences are SGHDT and YYEEEE. The CDR3 nucleotides are TGTGCCAGCAGCCCCGGGCTCCAAACGAACACCGGGGAGCTGTTTTTT. It codes for CASSPGLQTNTGELFF. Filled out from reference TRBV5-6 and TRBJ2-2, the complete variable domain reads DAGVTQSPTHLIKTRGQQVTLRCSPKSGHDTVSWYQQALGQGPQFIFQYYEEEERQRGNFPDRFSGHQFPNYSSELNVNALLLGDSALYLCASSPGLQTNTGELFFGEGSRLTVL.

This chain connects TRBV12-3 or TRBV12-4 to TRBJ2-2, with 9 positions matching TRBD1. Trimming removed 11 bases from V and 2 bases from J; junction bases left unmatched: 6. This CDR3 is 14 amino acids long. The CDR3 region is CAGSTGGNTGELFF. DNA for the CDR3: TGTGCCGGCTCGACAGGGGGAAACACCGGGGAGCTGTTTTTT.

The sample holds one count of this clonotype. The chain has TRBV20-1 and TRBJ2-5; D not resolved. There are 13 residues in the CDR3. Trimming pared 3 bases from V and 3 bases from J, leaving 11 bases between. The germline V gene encodes CDR1 DFQATT and CDR2 SNEGSKA (reference sequence). The CDR3 sequence: CSASDTSKETQYF. The CDR3 region has the DNA TGCAGTGCTAGCGACACCAGTAAAGAGACCCAGTACTTC.

A few counts support this clonotype. This chain connects TRBV19 to TRBJ2-5; D possibly matches TRBD1 or TRBD2 (5 bases each). This CDR3 region has 17 residues. Germline values: CDR1 LNHDA, CDR2 SQIVND (reference sequence). Trimming shortened V by 2 bases and J by 4 bases, and 20 bases separated the two germline ends. CDR3 sequence reads: CASSIYFRRGSRETQYF. The CDR3 bases are TGTGCCAGTAGTATATATTTTCGTCGGGGCTCAAGAGAGACCCAGTACTTC.

The chain employs TRBV5-4 and TRBJ2-2; perhaps TRBD2 as D (6 bases). The CDR3 has 16 amino acids. Trimming took off 4 bases at V and 0 bases at J, with 13 bases between the two ends. From germline, CDR1 is SGHNT and CDR2 YYREEE (reference sequence). The CDR3 loop is CASSRDSVANTGELFF. As DNA, the CDR3 is TGTGCCAGCAGCAGGGACTCGGTGGCGAACACCGGGGAGCTGTTTTTT.

The gene calls are TRBV5-1 and TRBJ1-4, with TRBD1 identical over 8 bases. This CDR3 is 15 amino acids long. The germline V gene has CDR1 SGHRS and CDR2 YFSETQ. V lost 0 bases, J lost 13 bases, and 11 bases stayed unmatched. In DNA form, the CDR3 reads TGCGCCAGCAGCTTGGGGGGGACAGGCGCGTCTGGACTGTTTTTT. Encoded protein: CASSLGGTGASGLFF.

This clonotype was recorded many times. The chain joins TRBV7-7 to TRBJ2-3; D remains ambiguous. This CDR3 spans 15 amino acids. Germline CDR1 reads SSHAT; CDR2 reads FNYEAQ (reference sequence). Trimming took 5 bases from V and 1 from J, leaving 13 bases between them. The CDR3: CASSPLPSGTDTQYF. As DNA, the CDR3 is TGTGCCAGCAGCCCTCTACCCTCGGGCACAGATACGCAGTATTTT.

This clonotype was counted between two and nine times. The chain combines TRBV7-2 with TRBJ2-7, with TRBD1 matching over 8 bases. V was pared by 5 bases and J by 6 bases, with 6 bases of the junction left unmatched. This CDR3 has 13 residues. From germline, CDR1 is SGHTA and CDR2 FQGNSA. This chain's CDR3 is CASSARTGPEQYF. The CDR3, as DNA: TGTGCCAGCAGCGCCCGGACAGGGCCCGAGCAGTACTTC.

Concerning this clonotype: One end of the junction fails to match germline, which may point to a read error. This chain connects TRBV5-6 to TRBJ2-7; tentatively, D is TRBD1 (5 bases). The germline CDR1 and CDR2 sequences are SGHDT and YYEEEE. The CDR3 consists of 11 residues. The CDR3 DNA is TGTGCCAGCAGCTTGGGGGGCCAGTCCAACTTC. Encoded protein: CASSLGGQSNF.